The table lists the clone carrying this T cell receptor beta chain with many counts. The sample is drawn from a study of blood T cells in healthy people across ages. Using a J-beta primer mix together with a sample-barcoded 5' primer, a second PCR was run for roughly 7 to 11 cycles. Each of the samples gave a minimum of 3 million paired-end reads that contained CDR3. TCRdb called the 5' RACE reads again in MiXCR, with one record for every CDR3 protein. The repertoire has hundreds of thousands of distinct CDR3 sequences, 22% of them found once; the top ten carry 22%. There are 14 residues in the CDR3. Losses at the gene ends were 8 bases for V and 1 base for J; bases not matched to a gene: 5.

J is TRBJ2-1 and V is TRBV12-3 or TRBV12-4; TRBD2 aligns across 7 bases. The TCR originated in a man aged 65-85 years in good health. Sequencing was performed on blood. CDR3: CASESGASYNEQFF. CDR3 nucleotide sequence: TGTGCCAGCGAAAGCGGGGCATCCTACAATGAGCAGTTCTTC.